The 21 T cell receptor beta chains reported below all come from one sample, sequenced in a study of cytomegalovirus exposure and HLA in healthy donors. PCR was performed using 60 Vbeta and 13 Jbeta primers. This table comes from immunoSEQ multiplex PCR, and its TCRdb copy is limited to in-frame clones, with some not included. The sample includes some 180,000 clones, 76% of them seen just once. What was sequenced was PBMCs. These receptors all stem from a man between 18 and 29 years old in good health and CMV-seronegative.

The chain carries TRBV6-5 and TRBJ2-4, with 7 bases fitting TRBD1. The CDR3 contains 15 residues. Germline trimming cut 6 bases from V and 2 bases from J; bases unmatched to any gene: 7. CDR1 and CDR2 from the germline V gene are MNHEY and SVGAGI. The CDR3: CASSSTGFTKNIQYF. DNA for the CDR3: TGTGCCAGCAGCTCGACAGGGTTCACCAAAAACATTCAGTACTTC.

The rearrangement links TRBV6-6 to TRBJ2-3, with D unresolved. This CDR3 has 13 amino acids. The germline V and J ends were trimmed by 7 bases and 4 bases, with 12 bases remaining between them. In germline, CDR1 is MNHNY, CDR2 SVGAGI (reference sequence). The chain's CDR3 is CASTPVDADTQYF. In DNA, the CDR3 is TGTGCCAGCACCCCCGTAGATGCAGATACGCAGTATTTT.

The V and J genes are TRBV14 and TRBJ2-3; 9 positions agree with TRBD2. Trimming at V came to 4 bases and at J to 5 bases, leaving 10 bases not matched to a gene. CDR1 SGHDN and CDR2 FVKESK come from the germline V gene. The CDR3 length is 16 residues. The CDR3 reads CASSPLAGGPRDTQYF. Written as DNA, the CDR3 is TGTGCCAGCAGCCCCCTGGCGGGAGGGCCGAGAGATACGCAGTATTTT.

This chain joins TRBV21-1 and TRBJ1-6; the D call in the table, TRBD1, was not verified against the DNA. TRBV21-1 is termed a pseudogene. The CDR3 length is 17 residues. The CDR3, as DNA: TGTGCCAGCAGCAATATCTCACAGCTAACCTATAATTCACCCCTCCACTTT. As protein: CASSNISQLTYNSPLHF.

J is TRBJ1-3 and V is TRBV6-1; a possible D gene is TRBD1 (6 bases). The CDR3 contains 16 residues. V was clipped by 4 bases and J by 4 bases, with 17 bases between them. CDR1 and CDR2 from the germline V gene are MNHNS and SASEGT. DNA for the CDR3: TGTGCCAGCAGTGTGTTAGTCCAGGGGCCGGGAAACACCATATATTTT. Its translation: CASSVLVQGPGNTIYF.

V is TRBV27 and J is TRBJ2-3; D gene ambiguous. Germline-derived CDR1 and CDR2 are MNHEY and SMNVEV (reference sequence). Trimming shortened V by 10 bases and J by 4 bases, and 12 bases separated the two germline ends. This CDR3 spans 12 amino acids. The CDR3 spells CATRIGPDTQYF. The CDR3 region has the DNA TGTGCCACGAGAATTGGTCCAGATACGCAGTATTTT.

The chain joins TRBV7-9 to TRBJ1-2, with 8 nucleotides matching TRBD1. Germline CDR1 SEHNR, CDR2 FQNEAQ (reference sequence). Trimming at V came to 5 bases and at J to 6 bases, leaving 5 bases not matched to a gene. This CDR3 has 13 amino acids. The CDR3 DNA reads TGTGCCAGCAGCCGACAGGGGACGGATGGCTACACCTTC. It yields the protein CASSRQGTDGYTF.

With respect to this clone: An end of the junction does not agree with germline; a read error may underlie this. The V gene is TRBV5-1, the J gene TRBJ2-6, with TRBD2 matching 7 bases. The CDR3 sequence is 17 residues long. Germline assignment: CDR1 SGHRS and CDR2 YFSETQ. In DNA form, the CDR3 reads TGCGCCAGCGGCTTTAACCGTAGCGGGCTTGGGGCCAACGTCCTGACTTTC. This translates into CASGFNRSGLGANVLTF.

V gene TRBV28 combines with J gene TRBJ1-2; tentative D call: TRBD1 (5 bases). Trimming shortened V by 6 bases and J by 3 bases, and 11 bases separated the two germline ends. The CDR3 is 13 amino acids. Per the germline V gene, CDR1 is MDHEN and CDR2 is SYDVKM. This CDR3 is CASRTRGDYGYTF. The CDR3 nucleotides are TGTGCCAGCAGGACAAGGGGTGACTATGGCTACACCTTC.

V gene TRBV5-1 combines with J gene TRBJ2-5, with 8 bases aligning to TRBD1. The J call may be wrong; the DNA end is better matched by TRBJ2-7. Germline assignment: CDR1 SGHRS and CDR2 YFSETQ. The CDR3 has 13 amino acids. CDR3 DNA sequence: TGCGCCAGCAGCGCAACGACAGGGGACGAGCAGTACTTC. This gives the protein CASSATTGDEQYF.

The CDR3 is CASSVGPSGGRRTDTQYF. The CDR3 region has the DNA TGTGCCAGCAGCGTAGGGCCTAGCGGGGGGAGACGCACAGATACGCAGTATTTT. This rearrangement joins TRBV9 to TRBJ2-3; 11 bases align to TRBD2. This CDR3 has 18 residues. Germline CDR1 and CDR2: SGDLS and YYNGEE. V lost 0 bases and J lost 1; bases outside the gene matches: 7.

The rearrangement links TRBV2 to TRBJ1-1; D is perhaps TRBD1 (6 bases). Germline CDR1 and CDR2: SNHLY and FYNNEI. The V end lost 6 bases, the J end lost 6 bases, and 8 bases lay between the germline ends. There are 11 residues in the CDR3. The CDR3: CASRQGAEAFF. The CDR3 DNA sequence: TGTGCCAGCAGACAGGGAGCTGAAGCTTTCTTT.

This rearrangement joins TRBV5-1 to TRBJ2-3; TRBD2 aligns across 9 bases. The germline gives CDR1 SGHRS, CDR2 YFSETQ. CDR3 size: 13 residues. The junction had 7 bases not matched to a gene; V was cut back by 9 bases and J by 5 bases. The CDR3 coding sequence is TGCGCCACCTCGGCGGGGGGGGGAGATACGCAGTATTTT. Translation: CATSAGGGDTQYF.

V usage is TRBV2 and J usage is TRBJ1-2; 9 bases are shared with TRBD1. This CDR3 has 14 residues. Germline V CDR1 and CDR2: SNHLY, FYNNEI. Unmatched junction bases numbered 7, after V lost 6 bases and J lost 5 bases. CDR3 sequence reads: CASRATGGEYGYTF. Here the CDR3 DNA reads TGTGCCAGCAGAGCGACAGGGGGGGAGTATGGCTACACCTTC.

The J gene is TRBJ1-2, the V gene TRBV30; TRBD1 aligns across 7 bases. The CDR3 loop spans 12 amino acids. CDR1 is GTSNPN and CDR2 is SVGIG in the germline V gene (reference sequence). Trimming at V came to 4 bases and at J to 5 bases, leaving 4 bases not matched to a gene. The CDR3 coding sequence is TGTGCCTGGATGGGACAGATTTATGGCTACACCTTC. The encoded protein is CAWMGQIYGYTF.

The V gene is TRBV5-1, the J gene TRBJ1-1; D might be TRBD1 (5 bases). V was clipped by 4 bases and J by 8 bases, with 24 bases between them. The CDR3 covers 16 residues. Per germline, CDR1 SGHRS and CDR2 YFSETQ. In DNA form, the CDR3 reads TGCGCCAGCAGCCCCGGCCAAACCAGGGAGGTAAAGGAAGCTTTCTTT. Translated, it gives CASSPGQTREVKEAFF.

The DNA for the CDR3 is TGTGCCAGCAGTTTAGATGGGGGCTTTGGAGAGACCCAGTACTTC. Encoded protein: CASSLDGGFGETQYF. J is TRBJ2-5 and V is TRBV27; the D gene is possibly TRBD1 (6 bases). This CDR3 is built from 15 residues. Germline-derived CDR1 and CDR2 are MNHEY and SMNVEV (reference sequence). Trimming cost V 2 bases and J 4 bases, with 14 bases left between them.

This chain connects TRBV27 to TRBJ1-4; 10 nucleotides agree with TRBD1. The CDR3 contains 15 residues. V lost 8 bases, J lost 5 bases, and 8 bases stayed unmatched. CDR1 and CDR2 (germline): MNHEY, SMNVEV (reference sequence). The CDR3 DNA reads TGTGCCAGCCGGGACAGGGGAGGTCTGAATGAAAAACTGTTTTTT. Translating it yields CASRDRGGLNEKLFF. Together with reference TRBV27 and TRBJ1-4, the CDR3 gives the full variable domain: EAQVTQNPRYLITVTGKKLTVTCSQNMNHEYMSWYRQDPGLGLRQIYYSMNVEVTDKGDVPEGYKVSRKEKRNFPLILESPSPNQTSLYFCASRDRGGLNEKLFFGSGTQLSVL.

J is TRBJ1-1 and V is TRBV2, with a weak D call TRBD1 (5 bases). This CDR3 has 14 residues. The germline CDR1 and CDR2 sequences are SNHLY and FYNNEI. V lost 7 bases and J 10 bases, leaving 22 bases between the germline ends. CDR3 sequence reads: CASMTGEAWIGAFF. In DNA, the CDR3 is TGTGCCAGCATGACGGGGGAGGCCTGGATAGGAGCTTTCTTT.

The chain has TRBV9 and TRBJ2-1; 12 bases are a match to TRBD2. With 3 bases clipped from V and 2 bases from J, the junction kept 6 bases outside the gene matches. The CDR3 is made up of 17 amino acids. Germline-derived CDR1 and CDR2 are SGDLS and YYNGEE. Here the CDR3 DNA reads TGTGCCAGCAGCGCCTCTAGCGGGAGGGGTACCTACAATGAGCAGTTCTTC. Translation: CASSASSGRGTYNEQFF.

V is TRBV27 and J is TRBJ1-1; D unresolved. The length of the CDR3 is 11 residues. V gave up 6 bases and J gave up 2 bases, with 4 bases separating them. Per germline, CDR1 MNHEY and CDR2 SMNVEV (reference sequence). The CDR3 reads CASRINTEAFF. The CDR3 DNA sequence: TGTGCCAGCAGAATAAACACTGAAGCTTTCTTT.